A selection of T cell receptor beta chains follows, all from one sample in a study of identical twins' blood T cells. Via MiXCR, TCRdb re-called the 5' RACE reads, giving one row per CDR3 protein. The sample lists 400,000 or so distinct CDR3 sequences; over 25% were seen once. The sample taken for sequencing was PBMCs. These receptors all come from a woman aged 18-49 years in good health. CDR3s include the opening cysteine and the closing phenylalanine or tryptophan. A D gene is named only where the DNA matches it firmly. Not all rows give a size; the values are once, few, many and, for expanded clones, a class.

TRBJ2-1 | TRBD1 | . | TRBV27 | TGTGCCAGCAGTGCCCGGGACAGGGGCCACAATGAGCAGTTCTTC | CASSARDRGHNEQFF
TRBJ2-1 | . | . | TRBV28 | TGTGCCAGCAGTTTTGGGGACCCCCACTACAATGAGCAGTTCTTC | CASSFGDPHYNEQFF
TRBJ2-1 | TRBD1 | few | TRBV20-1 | TGCAGTGCCAACCAGGGGGACTACAATGAGCAGTTCTTC | CSANQGDYNEQFF
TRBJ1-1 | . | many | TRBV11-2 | TGTGCCAGCAGCTTGGAGACAGGAAAGTCCTCCTGGAGCACTGAAGCTTTCTTT | CASSLETGKSSWSTEAFF
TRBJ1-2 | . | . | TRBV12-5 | TGTGCTAGTGTCCAGGGGAACTATGGCTACACCTTC | CASVQGNYGYTF
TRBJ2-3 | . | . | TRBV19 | TGTGCCAGTAGTACCGACACCTATACGCAGTATTTT | CASSTDTYTQYF
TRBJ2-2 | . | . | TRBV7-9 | TGTGCCAGCAGCTTGGGTAGCGGCCCGAACACCGGGGAGCTGTTTTTT | CASSLGSGPNTGELFF
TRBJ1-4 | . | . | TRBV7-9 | TGTGCCAGCAGCTTAATTACCATTCCAGAAAAACTGTTTTTT | CASSLITIPEKLFF
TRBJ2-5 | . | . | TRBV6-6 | TGTGCCAGCAGCAAACTCCAAGAGACCCAGTACTTC | CASSKLQETQYF
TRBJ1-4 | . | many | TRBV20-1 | TGCAGTGCTAGAGATCCCGTCCAAAAACTGTTTTTT | CSARDPVQKLFF
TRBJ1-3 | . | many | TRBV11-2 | TGTGCCAGCAGTTTCGGAAACACCATATATTTT | CASSFGNTIYF
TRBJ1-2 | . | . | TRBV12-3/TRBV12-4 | TGTGCCAGCAGCCGGGACACTCCTAACTATGGCTACACCTTC | CASSRDTPNYGYTF
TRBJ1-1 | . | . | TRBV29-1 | TGCAGCGTTGGGCGACGGGGGAACACTGAAGCTTTCTTT | CSVGRRGNTEAFF
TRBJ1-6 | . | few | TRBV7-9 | TGTGCCAGCAGCTCCCAGAGCGGTTATAATTCACCCCTCCACTTT | CASSSQSGYNSPLHF
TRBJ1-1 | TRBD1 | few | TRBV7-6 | TGTGCCAGCAGCTTGATGACAGGGATGAACACTGAAGCTTTCTTT | CASSLMTGMNTEAFF
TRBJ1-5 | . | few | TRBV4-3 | TGCGCCAGCAGCCAACAGTCTGGGGGCGATCAGCCCCAGCATTTT | CASSQQSGGDQPQHF
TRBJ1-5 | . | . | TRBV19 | TGTGCCAGTAGTACGGGCAGGGTTCAGCCCCAGCATTTT | CASSTGRVQPQHF
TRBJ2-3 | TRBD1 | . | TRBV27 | TGTGCCAGCAGCCGACCCCTGGCAGGGGGCCCAGATACGCAGTATTTT | CASSRPLAGGPDTQYF
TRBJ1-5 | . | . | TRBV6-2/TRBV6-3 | TGTGCCAGTGTTAACCGGGCCGTCAATCAGCCCCAGCATTTT | CASVNRAVNQPQHF
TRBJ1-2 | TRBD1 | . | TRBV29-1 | TGCAGCGTTGTATCCACGGGACAGACCTACTATGGCTACACCTTC | CSVVSTGQTYYGYTF
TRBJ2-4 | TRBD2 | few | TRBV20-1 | TGCAGTGCGTTCTGGGGGGGAAACATTCAGTACTTC | CSAFWGGNIQYF
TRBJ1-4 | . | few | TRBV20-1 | TGCAGTGCTAGAGCCGGGACAACTAATGAAAAACTGTTTTTT | CSARAGTTNEKLFF
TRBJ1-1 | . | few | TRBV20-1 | TGCAGTGCTAGGCCGGGGAGAAGGGACACTGAAGCTTTCTTT | CSARPGRRDTEAFF
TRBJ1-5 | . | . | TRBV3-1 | TGTGCCAGCAGCCACCCCGGGAATCAGCCCCAGCATTTT | CASSHPGNQPQHF
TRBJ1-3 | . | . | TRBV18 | TGTACCAGCTCACCTCAGGGGCCCTCTGGAAACACCATATATTTT | CTSSPQGPSGNTIYF
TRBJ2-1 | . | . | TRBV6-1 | TGTGCCAGCAGTGGTCGGGGGAGCTCCTACAATGAGCAGTTCTTC | CASSGRGSSYNEQFF
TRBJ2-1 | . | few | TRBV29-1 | TGCAGCGTGTCCGGCAGGAGCTCCTACAATGAGCAGTTCTTC | CSVSGRSSYNEQFF
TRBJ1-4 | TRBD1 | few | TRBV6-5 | TGTGCCACCACGGGGCTGAAACAGGGGGCTCGCGGTGAAAAACTGTTTTTT | CATTGLKQGARGEKLFF
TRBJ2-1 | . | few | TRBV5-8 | TGTGCCAGCAGACCACGACTAGAATCTTACAATGAGCAGTTCTTC | CASRPRLESYNEQFF
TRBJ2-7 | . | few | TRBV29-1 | TGCAGCGTCAAGGGGCAGGCGGGATCTTACGAGCAGTACTTC | CSVKGQAGSYEQYF
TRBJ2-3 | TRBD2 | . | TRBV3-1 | TGTGCCAGCAGCCAGCACCACCTAGCGGGTAGCACAGATACGCAGTATTTT | CASSQHHLAGSTDTQYF
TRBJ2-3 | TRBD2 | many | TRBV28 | TGTGCCAGCAGTTCCCCCAGCGGGGGGAGCACAGATACGCAGTATTTT | CASSSPSGGSTDTQYF
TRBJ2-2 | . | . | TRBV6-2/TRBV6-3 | TGTGCCAGCAGTTACTCGTGGCGGGGTGTCATGAACACCGGGGAGCTGTTTTTT | CASSYSWRGVMNTGELFF
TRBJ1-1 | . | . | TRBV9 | TGTGCCAGCACCCCCGCGCCTGAAGCTTTCTTT | CASTPAPEAFF
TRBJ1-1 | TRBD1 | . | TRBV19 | TGTGCCAATAGTCCAACAGGGGATGAAGCTTTCTTT | CANSPTGDEAFF
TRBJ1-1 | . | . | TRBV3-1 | TGTGCCAGCAGCCAGTACACAGGGCCATATACTGAAGCTTTCTTT | CASSQYTGPYTEAFF
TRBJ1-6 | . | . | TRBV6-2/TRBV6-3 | TGTGCCAGCACGGATTATAATTCACCCCTCCACTTT | CASTDYNSPLHF
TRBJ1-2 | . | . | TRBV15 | TGTGCCACCAGCAGAGCCGGAGACGGAGACTATGGCTACACCTTC | CATSRAGDGDYGYTF
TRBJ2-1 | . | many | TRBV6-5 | TGTGCCAGCAGTTACTCTGGTTTCTACAATGAGCAGTTCTTC | CASSYSGFYNEQFF
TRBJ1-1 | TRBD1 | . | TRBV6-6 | TGTGCCAGCAGTTATGGGACAGGGGGGATGGAAGCTTTCTTT | CASSYGTGGMEAFF
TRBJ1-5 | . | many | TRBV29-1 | TGCAGCGTTGGACAAAACCCAAATCAGCCCCAGCATTTT | CSVGQNPNQPQHF
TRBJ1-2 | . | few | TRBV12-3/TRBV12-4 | TGTGCCAGCAGTTTCTCCGGCTATGGCTACACCTTC | CASSFSGYGYTF
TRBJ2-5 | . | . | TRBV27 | TGTGCCAGCAGTTGGACGAATAAGGGCGAGACCCAGTACTTC | CASSWTNKGETQYF
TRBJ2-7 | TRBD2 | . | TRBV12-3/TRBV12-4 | TGTGCCAGCAGCCCCGGGAGCGGGAGGGCGTACGAGCAGTACTTC | CASSPGSGRAYEQYF
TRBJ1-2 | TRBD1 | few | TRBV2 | TGTGCCAGCAGTCCCGGACAGGACTATGGCTACACCTTC | CASSPGQDYGYTF
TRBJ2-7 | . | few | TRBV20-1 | TGCAGTGCTAGAAGTCGGGGGATGAGGCCCTACGAGCAGTACTTC | CSARSRGMRPYEQYF
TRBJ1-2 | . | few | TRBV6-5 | TGTGCCAGCAGTTACGGGACGAAATTCTATGGCTACACCTTC | CASSYGTKFYGYTF
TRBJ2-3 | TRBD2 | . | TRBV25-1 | TGTGTCAGCAGTGAATCTAACCCGACTAGCGGGATGGATGTAGATACGCAGTATTTT | CVSSESNPTSGMDVDTQYF
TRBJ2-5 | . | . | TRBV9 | TGTGCCAGCAGCGTACAGGGACACGGACACAAGGGAGCGGAGACCCAGTACTTC | CASSVQGHGHKGAETQYF
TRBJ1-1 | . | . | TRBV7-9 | TGTGCCAGCAAGTTGGACAGAGGATCAGCTGAAGCTTTCTTT | CASKLDRGSAEAFF
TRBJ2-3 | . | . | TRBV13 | TGTGCCAGCAGCTTAGGCGGGAGAGGATCATCAGATACGCAGTATTTT | CASSLGGRGSSDTQYF
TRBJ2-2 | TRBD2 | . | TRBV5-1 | TGCGCCAGCAGCGCTAGCGGGTGGAACGGGGAGCTGTTTTTT | CASSASGWNGELFF
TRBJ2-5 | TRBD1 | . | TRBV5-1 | TGCGCCAGCAGCTTAACCGGGACAGGCCAAGAGACCCAGTACTTC | CASSLTGTGQETQYF
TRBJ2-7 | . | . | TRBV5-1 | TGCGCCAGCAGCTTGGGCAGGGACTACGAGCAGTACTTC | CASSLGRDYEQYF
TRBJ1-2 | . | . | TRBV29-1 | TGCAGAGTTGATTGGTACACCTTC | CRVDWYTF